This record looks at one T cell receptor (beta chain) sequence and its context. These data are taken from a study of cytomegalovirus exposure and HLA in healthy donors. 13 Jbeta primers and 60 Vbeta primers were used for the PCR. This table comes from immunoSEQ multiplex PCR, and its TCRdb copy is limited to in-frame clones, with some not included. Among some 200,000 clones listed, approximately 80% were seen once. In germline, CDR1 is SGHAT, CDR2 FQNNGV. With V trimmed by 0 bases and J by 4 bases, 8 bases remained unmatched. The CDR3 extends over 17 amino acids. The chain couples TRBV11-2 to TRBJ2-2; 7 bases line up with TRBD2. The specimen was PBMCs. The sequence was collected from a woman in her late teens or twenties in good health and CMV-seronegative. CDR3 in amino acids: CASSLDFLLAATGELFF. DNA of the CDR3: TGTGCCAGCAGCTTAGATTTTTTGCTAGCGGCCACCGGGGAGCTGTTTTTT.